The clone carrying this TCR beta chain was counted ten times or more. Its antigen is as yet unknown. Patients between 18 and 65 years old had hyperthyroidism, newly diagnosed and lasting under 2 months. The data derive from a study of T cells in Graves' hyperthyroidism and ophthalmopathy. The study, taken as a whole, reports: The authors' 13 V-J model separated ophthalmopathy from stable hyperthyroidism.

RNA transcripts gave rise to amplified TCR beta CDR3 regions. The study used the HTBI primer set for a first-round RT-PCR of the TCR CDR3. MiXCR, run by TCRdb on the multiplex PCR reads, gives a single entry per CDR3 protein. Among approximately 400,000 distinct CDR3 sequences listed, about 13% were seen once. The ends were cut back, 1 base at V and 3 bases at J, with 12 bases in the middle. Germline CDR1 LNHNV, CDR2 YYDKDF (reference sequence). This CDR3 is built from 15 residues. The receptor was derived from a man younger than 40 with Graves' hyperthyroidism that later progressed to Graves' ophthalmopathy. The rearrangement links TRBV15 to TRBJ1-1, with a possible D match to TRBD1 (5 bases). Sequencing was carried out using blood. The chain's CDR3 is CATSRGQSQYTEAFF. In DNA form, the CDR3 reads TGTGCCACCAGCAGAGGACAGTCCCAGTACACTGAAGCTTTCTTT.